This TCR beta chain is drawn from a study of blood T cell repertoires in COVID-19. For the study at large: The United States, Italy and Spain were the sources of the acute and convalescent COVID-19 samples.

Grouping used clinical history reported by participants in a survey and questionnaire. Recovery among Cohort 3 donors was established by two negative PCRs, clearance, or symptom resolution. The CDR3 has 13 amino acids. Germline-derived CDR1 and CDR2 are MNHEY and SMNVEV (reference sequence). Deletions cut 1 base from V and 6 bases from J, with 6 bases between. The assay was immunoSEQ multiplex PCR, and TCRdb's table has in-frame clones only and misses some. In the table there are about 250,000 clones, 65% to 90% of which are singletons. The chain employs TRBV27 and TRBJ2-2; no clear D. The sample consisted of PBMCs or T cells enriched from blood (not recorded which). This receptor was identified in a man aged 18 to 29 who had recovered from COVID-19. Written as DNA, the CDR3 is TGTGCCAGCAGTTTATTTGCGGCCGGGGAGCTGTTTTTT. Amino acid sequence: CASSLFAAGELFF.